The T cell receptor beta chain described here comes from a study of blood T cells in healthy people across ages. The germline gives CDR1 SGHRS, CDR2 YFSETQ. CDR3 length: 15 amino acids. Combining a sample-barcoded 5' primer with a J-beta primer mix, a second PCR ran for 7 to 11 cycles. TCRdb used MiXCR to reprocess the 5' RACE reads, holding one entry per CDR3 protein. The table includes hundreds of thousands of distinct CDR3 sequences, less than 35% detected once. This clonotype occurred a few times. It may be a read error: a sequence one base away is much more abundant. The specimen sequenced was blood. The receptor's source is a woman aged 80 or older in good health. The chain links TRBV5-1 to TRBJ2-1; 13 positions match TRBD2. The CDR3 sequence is CTSSPRTSGGDEQFF. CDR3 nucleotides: TGCACCAGCAGCCCACGGACTAGCGGGGGTGATGAGCAGTTCTTC.